The rows below give T cell receptor beta chains drawn from one sample of a study of T cell responses to AZD1222 COVID-19 vaccine. Sequencing was performed with immunoSEQ multiplex PCR; in TCRdb, only in-frame clones are kept and a portion is missing. The sample lists some 110,000 clones, 85% to 95% occurring once. Sample: peripheral blood, taken on day 0 of AZD1222 vaccination. Source of these receptors: an adult in good health. Each CDR3 is given with its conserved first and last residue. The D gene is left open where the match is weak. The size field is filled for only some rows; it gives once, few, many or a size class.

cdr3_nt	cdr3_aa	clone_size	d_call	v_call	j_call
TGCAGTGCTAGTCGAGGGACAGGGGGCACGGAGACCCAGTACTTC	CSASRGTGGTETQYF	NA	TRBD1	TRBV20-1	TRBJ2-5
TGTGCCAGCAGGGAGGGGACTAGCGGCACAGATACGCAGTATTTT	CASREGTSGTDTQYF	NA	TRBD2	TRBV3-1/TRBV3-2	TRBJ2-3
TGTGCCAGTAGTATGGCGGAGAGGCGCAGGGACACCGGGGAGCTGTTTTTT	CASSMAERRRDTGELFF	NA	NA	TRBV19	TRBJ2-2
TGTGCCAGCAGCTTCACGGACATGAACACTGAAGCTTTCTTT	CASSFTDMNTEAFF	NA	NA	TRBV11-2	TRBJ1-1
TGTGCCAGCAGCTTAGGTTACGCAGGGGACCAAGAGACCCAGTACTTC	CASSLGYAGDQETQYF	NA	NA	TRBV11-2	TRBJ2-5
TGTGCCAGCAGCTTACTCGGATACGAGCAGTACTTC	CASSLLGYEQYF	NA	NA	TRBV7-8	TRBJ2-7
TGCGCCAGCAGCTTGGCCGGATTCACTGAAGCTTTCTTT	CASSLAGFTEAFF	NA	NA	TRBV5-1	TRBJ1-1
TGTGCCAGCAGCTTAATAACGGCGGGAGGCTCCTACGAGCAGTACTTC	CASSLITAGGSYEQYF	NA	TRBD2	TRBV7-3	TRBJ2-7
TGTGCCAGCAGCTTAGGTTCGACTAGCGGGAGCTACGAGCAGTACTTC	CASSLGSTSGSYEQYF	NA	TRBD2	TRBV7-9	TRBJ2-7
TGTGCCAGCACACAGGGATCTAACTATGGCTACACCTTC	CASTQGSNYGYTF	NA	NA	TRBV27	TRBJ1-2
TGTGCCAGCAGGTGGACAGCGCTTGCGGGCACTGAAGCTTTCTTT	CASRWTALAGTEAFF	once	NA	TRBV28	TRBJ1-1
TGTGCCAGCAACCCTCTCCTTAGCGGGAGATCCGGGGAGCTGTTTTTT	CASNPLLSGRSGELFF	NA	TRBD2	TRBV28	TRBJ2-2
TGTGCCAGCAGCCGAACGGGGTGGGCAGAGGGGAACACTGAAGCTTTCTTT	CASSRTGWAEGNTEAFF	once	NA	TRBV3-1/TRBV3-2	TRBJ1-1
TGTGCCAGCAGTTTGGGAGACAGGGGGAACACTGAAGCTTTCTTT	CASSLGDRGNTEAFF	NA	TRBD1	TRBV28	TRBJ1-1
TGTGCCAGTCGACAGGCGAGCTCCTACGAGCAGTACTTC	CASRQASSYEQYF	few	NA	TRBV28	TRBJ2-7
TGTGCCAGTACCGACACCCTTCACAGGAACACTGAAGCTTTCTTT	CASTDTLHRNTEAFF	NA	NA	TRBV19	TRBJ1-1
TGTGCCAGCAGTTTATTATTTCGGGGCGCCGACTATGGCTACACCTTC	CASSLLFRGADYGYTF	once	NA	TRBV28	TRBJ1-2
TGTGCCAGTAATCGGTTGGACAGGGGTGGAAACACCATATATTTT	CASNRLDRGGNTIYF	NA	TRBD1	TRBV19	TRBJ1-3
TGTGCCAGCAGCAAATTCGGACCCTCTAACTATGGCTACACCTTC	CASSKFGPSNYGYTF	NA	NA	TRBV21-1	TRBJ1-2
TGTGCCACCAGTTTCACGACAGGGGATTTGTCCTACGAGCAGTACTTC	CATSFTTGDLSYEQYF	NA	TRBD1	TRBV28	TRBJ2-7
TGCGCCAGCGTTCTGGGGGTCGCCTCTGGGGCCAACGTCCTGACTTTC	CASVLGVASGANVLTF	NA	NA	TRBV5-1	TRBJ2-6
TGTGCCAGTAGTATGCCGTATGAGCAGTTCTTC	CASSMPYEQFF	NA	NA	TRBV19	TRBJ2-1
TGTGCCAGCAGCCGCGGACAGCTGGCCGAGCAGTACTTC	CASSRGQLAEQYF	NA	NA	TRBV6-5	TRBJ2-7
TGCGCCAGCAGTGATATTGGGGGAGCGCCGACTTACAATGAGCAGTTCTTC	CASSDIGGAPTYNEQFF	NA	NA	TRBV10-1	TRBJ2-1
TGCGCCAGCAGTCCCGGGAGGCAGTCAAACGAGCAGTACTTC	CASSPGRQSNEQYF	NA	TRBD2	TRBV4-1	TRBJ2-7
TGTGCCAGCAGCTCAACGACCTGGGGAGATACGCAGTATTTT	CASSSTTWGDTQYF	NA	NA	TRBV5-4	TRBJ2-3
TGTGCCAGCAGCCACAGGGTATTCAACACTGAAGCTTTCTTT	CASSHRVFNTEAFF	NA	NA	TRBV3-1/TRBV3-2	TRBJ1-1